This TCR beta chain emerged from a study of T-cell reconstitution after alpha-beta-depleted transplantation in children. Unique molecular identifiers were used in preparing the TCRbeta library. Using its own MiXCR run on the PCR reads, TCRdb lists one record per CDR3 protein. Of over 400,000 distinct CDR3 sequences in the sample, about an eighth were seen once. With V trimmed by 6 bases and J by 4 bases, 5 bases remained unmatched. There are 13 residues in the CDR3. The table lists this clonotype with many counts. Source: PBMCs from the stem cell graft donor, taken from the stem cell graft. The origin of this receptor is a human donor who donated a stem cell graft to a child with combined immunodeficiency. The rearrangement uses TRBV12-3 or TRBV12-4 and TRBJ1-1; 7 nucleotides match TRBD1. The CDR3: CASRGDRFTEAFF. The CDR3 coding sequence is TGTGCCAGCAGAGGGGACAGATTCACTGAAGCTTTCTTT.